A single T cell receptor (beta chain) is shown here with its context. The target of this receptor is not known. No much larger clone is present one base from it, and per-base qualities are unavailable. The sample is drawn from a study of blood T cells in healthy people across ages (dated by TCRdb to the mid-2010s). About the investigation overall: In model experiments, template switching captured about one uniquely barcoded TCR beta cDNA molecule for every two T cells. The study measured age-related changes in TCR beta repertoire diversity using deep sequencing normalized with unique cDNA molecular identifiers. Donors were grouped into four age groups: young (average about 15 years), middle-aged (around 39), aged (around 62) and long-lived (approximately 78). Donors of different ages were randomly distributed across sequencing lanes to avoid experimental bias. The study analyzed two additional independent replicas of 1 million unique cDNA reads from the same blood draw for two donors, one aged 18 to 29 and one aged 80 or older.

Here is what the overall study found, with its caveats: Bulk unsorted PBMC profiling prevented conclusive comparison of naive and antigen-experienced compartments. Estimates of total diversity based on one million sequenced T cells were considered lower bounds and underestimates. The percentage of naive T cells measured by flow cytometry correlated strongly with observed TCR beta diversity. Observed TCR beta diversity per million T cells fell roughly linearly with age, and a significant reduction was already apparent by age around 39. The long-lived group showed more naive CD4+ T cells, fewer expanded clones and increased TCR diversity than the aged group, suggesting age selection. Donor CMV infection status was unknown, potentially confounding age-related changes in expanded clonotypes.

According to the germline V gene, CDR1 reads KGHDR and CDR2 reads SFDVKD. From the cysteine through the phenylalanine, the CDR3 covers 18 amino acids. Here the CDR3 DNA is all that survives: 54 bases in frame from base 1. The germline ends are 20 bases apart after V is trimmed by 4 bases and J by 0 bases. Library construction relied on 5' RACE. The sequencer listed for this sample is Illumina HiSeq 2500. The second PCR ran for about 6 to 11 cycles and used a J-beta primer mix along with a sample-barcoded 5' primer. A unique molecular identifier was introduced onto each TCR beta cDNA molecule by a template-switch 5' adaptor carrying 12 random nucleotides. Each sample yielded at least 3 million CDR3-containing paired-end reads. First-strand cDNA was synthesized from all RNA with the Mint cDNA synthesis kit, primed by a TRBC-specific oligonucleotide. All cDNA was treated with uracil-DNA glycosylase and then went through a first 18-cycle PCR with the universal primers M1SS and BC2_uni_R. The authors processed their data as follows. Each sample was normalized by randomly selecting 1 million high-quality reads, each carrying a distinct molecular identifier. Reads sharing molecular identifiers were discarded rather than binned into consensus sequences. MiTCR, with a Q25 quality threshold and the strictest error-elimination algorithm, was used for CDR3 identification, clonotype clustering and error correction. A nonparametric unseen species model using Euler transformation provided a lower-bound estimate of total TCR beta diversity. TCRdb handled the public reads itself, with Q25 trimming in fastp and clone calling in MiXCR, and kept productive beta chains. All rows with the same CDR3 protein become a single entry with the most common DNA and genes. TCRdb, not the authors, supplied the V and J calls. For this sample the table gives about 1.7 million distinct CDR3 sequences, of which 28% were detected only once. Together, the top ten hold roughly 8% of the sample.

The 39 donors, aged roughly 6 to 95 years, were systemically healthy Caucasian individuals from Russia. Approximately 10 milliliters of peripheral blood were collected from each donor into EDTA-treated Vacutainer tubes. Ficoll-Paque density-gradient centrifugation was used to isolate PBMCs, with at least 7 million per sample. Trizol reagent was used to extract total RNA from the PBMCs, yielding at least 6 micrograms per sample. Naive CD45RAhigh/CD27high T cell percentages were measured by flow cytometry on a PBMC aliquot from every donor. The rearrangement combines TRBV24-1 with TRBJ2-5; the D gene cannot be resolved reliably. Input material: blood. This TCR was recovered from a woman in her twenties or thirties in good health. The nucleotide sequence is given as TGTGCCACCAGTGAACGAAGTCCCAGGACCCGCTACCAAGAGACCCAGTACTTC. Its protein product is CATSERSPRTRYQETQYF.